This record looks at one T cell receptor (beta chain) sequence and its context. Its antigen remains unknown. TCRdb redid the calling of the 5' RACE reads with MiXCR, one entry per CDR3 protein. The table shows fewer than 350,000 distinct CDR3 sequences, with less than 9% occurring only once. These data originate in a study of identical twins. General study results and limits: Cross-sectional statistics underpinned the conclusions; the same donors were not followed. Insertions ran lower in abundant cord blood beta clonotypes, though not in memory repertoires. Model-predicted out-of-frame TCR alpha sharing fell below observed values in monozygotic twins.

After removal of 4 bases from V and 7 bases from J, the junction contained 10 bases not matched to a gene. CDR1 and CDR2 from the germline V gene are SGHRS and YFSETQ. The length of the CDR3 is 15 residues. These data also formed part of another study, on yellow fever vaccine responses in identical twins.

Sequencing was done on a sample of memory (CD45RO+) T cells sorted from blood. This chain connects TRBV5-1 to TRBJ2-7, with TRBD2 identical over 11 bases. This sequence was found in a woman between 18 and 30 years old in good health. The DNA for the CDR3 is TGCGCCAGCAGCCCGGAAGGGGCTAGCGGGAGGGAGCAGTACTTC. Its protein is CASSPEGASGREQYF.